These T cell receptor beta chains were read from a single sample in a study of T cells in Graves' hyperthyroidism and ophthalmopathy. Using its own MiXCR run on the multiplex PCR reads, TCRdb lists one record per CDR3 protein. The sample has 250,000 to 300,000 distinct CDR3 sequences, roughly 19% seen once. The sequencing input was blood. Every receptor here comes from a man between 50 and 59 years old with Graves' ophthalmopathy. Both conserved end residues are part of each CDR3. D genes are given only for firm matches. Clone size is not always given. Where it is, it says once, few, many or a class for expanded clones.

j_call	v_call	d_call	clone_size	cdr3_nt	cdr3_aa
TRBJ2-7	TRBV7-9	TRBD1	few	TGTGCCAGCAGCTTAGCAGACAGGGATAACGAGCAGTACTTC	CASSLADRDNEQYF
TRBJ2-1	TRBV27	-	-	TGTGCCAGCAGTTTATCATCAGGGGCCTATTTAGACAATGAGCAGTTCTTC	CASSLSSGAYLDNEQFF
TRBJ2-7	TRBV6-2/TRBV6-3	-	once	TGTGCCAGCCCTAACCATTTCTACGAGCAGTACTTC	CASPNHFYEQYF
TRBJ2-7	TRBV11-2	-	many	TGTGCCAGCAGCTTAGCTCAGACCTACGAGCAGTACTTC	CASSLAQTYEQYF
TRBJ1-1	TRBV20-1	TRBD1	few	TGCAGTGCTAGAGATAGGACAGGGAGGGAAGAAGCTTTCTTT	CSARDRTGREEAFF
TRBJ1-1	TRBV7-6	TRBD1	many	TGTGCCAGCAGCTTACGGACAGGGGGCACTGAAGCTTTCTTT	CASSLRTGGTEAFF
TRBJ2-2	TRBV12-3/TRBV12-4	TRBD2	few	TGTGCCAGCAGTTTAGGGGCTAGCGGGAGCACCGGGGAGCTGTTTTTT	CASSLGASGSTGELFF
TRBJ2-5	TRBV29-1	-	-	TGCAGCACCGGGTGGGGGGCGGTTGAGACCCAGTACTTC	CSTGWGAVETQYF
TRBJ1-1	TRBV9	TRBD1	few	TGTGCCAGCAGCCCGGAGCCGGGACAGCTTTCTTGGGCTGAAGCTTTCTTT	CASSPEPGQLSWAEAFF
TRBJ2-5	TRBV24-1	-	few	TGTGCCACCAGCCAGGGCGGACAAGAGACCCAGTACTTC	CATSQGGQETQYF
TRBJ2-3	TRBV7-3	TRBD2	many	TGTGCCAGCAGCCCAGGCCAGCGGGACCCAGATACGCAGTATTTT	CASSPGQRDPDTQYF
TRBJ2-3	TRBV24-1	TRBD1	-	TGTGCCACCAGTGACCGCGGGGCAGGGGGCCCAGATACGCAGTATTTT	CATSDRGAGGPDTQYF
TRBJ2-5	TRBV24-1	-	-	TGTGCCACCAGTGACCGAAGCGGGCGGCAAGAGACCCAGTACTTC	CATSDRSGRQETQYF
TRBJ2-1	TRBV11-3	TRBD2	many	TGTGCCAGCAGCTTAGGGACTAGCGGGAGTGATGAGCAGTTCTTC	CASSLGTSGSDEQFF
TRBJ1-6	TRBV9	-	many	TGTGCCAGCAGCAGACAGGACCCGAATTCACCCCTCCACTTT	CASSRQDPNSPLHF
TRBJ1-1	TRBV5-1	TRBD1	-	TGCGCCAGCAGCTTAACAGGGGGCACGTACACTGAAGCTTTCTTT	CASSLTGGTYTEAFF
TRBJ1-4	TRBV25-1	-	-	TGTGCCAGCAGTGAGTCCGCCCATCTGCGAGGTGAAAAACTGTTTTTT	CASSESAHLRGEKLFF
TRBJ2-3	TRBV5-1	TRBD1	few	TGCGCCAGCAGCTTGGCCGGGACAGGGTGGAGAGATACGCAGTATTTT	CASSLAGTGWRDTQYF
TRBJ2-7	TRBV11-1	-	many	TGTGCCAGCAGCTTAACGGGTAGCTCCTACGAGCAGTACTTC	CASSLTGSSYEQYF
TRBJ1-2	TRBV10-2	TRBD1	-	TGCGCCAGCACGAACCAGGGACAGTTCTATGGCTACACCTTC	CASTNQGQFYGYTF
TRBJ1-5	TRBV7-2	-	many	TGTGCCAGCAGCTTAGTCCAGACTCAGCCCCAGCATTTT	CASSLVQTQPQHF
TRBJ2-1	TRBV6-5	-	-	TGTGCCAGCAGTTACGGGGGACTCGTGGGGCCCAATGAGCAGTTCTTC	CASSYGGLVGPNEQFF